A single sample gave rise to the 21 T cell receptor beta chains below, sequenced in a study of molecular identifiers for immune sequencing clone quantification. TCRdb reprocessed the PCR reads via MiXCR and lists one record per CDR3 protein. The table records more than 450,000 distinct CDR3 sequences, about 26% of them present only once. Sequenced input: naive CD8+ T cells from blood, with Jurkat cell RNA spiked in. Subset meaning: FACS-sorted CD8+CD4-CCR7+CD45RA+ naive T cells. These receptors were taken from a human donor in good health. Some libraries in this study had Jurkat cell RNA spiked in.

This clonotype was recorded a few times. The chain combines TRBV28 with TRBJ2-7, with 9 bases aligning to TRBD1. From germline, CDR1 is MDHEN and CDR2 SYDVKM. J lost 4 bases, V lost 2 bases, and 3 bases had no gene match. CDR3 length equals 14 residues. The DNA for the CDR3 is TGTGCCAGCAGTTTACAGGGACAGGGTTACGAGCAGTACTTC. As protein: CASSLQGQGYEQYF.

Comments on this clonotype: One end of the junction varies from germline; a read error may be responsible. The chain combines TRBV10-3 with TRBJ2-7; D is undetermined. Looked up from germline, CDR1 is ENHRY and CDR2 is SYGVKD. The CDR3 runs to 13 residues. The CDR3, as DNA: TGTGCCACCAGTGATCCCGGTCCCTACGAGCAGTACTTC. It yields the protein CATSDPGPYEQYF.

This clonotype was seen a handful of times. The chain employs TRBV27 and TRBJ2-4; 11 bases agree with TRBD1. CDR3 size: 14 residues. Germline V gives CDR1 MNHEY, CDR2 SMNVEV (reference sequence). Losses at the gene ends were 8 bases for V and 3 bases for J; bases not matched to a gene: 3. DNA of the CDR3: TGTGCCAGCGGGGACAGGGGGGGCAAAAACATTCAGTACTTC. It encodes CASGDRGGKNIQYF.

This clonotype was counted a few times. The chain carries TRBV7-6 and TRBJ2-3, with 15 bases matching TRBD2. Germline-derived CDR1 and CDR2 are SGHVS and FNYEAQ. Losses at the gene ends were 5 bases for V and 3 bases for J; bases not matched to a gene: 6. The CDR3 covers 17 residues. The CDR3 DNA is TGTGCCAGCAGCGCGGGACTAGCGGGAGGTCAGACAGATACGCAGTATTTT. Residues: CASSAGLAGGQTDTQYF.

This clonotype was recorded at least ten times. The V call is TRBV7-2, the J call TRBJ2-1; 12 bases fit TRBD2. This CDR3 region has 17 residues. Germline CDR1 is SGHTA and CDR2 is FQGNSA. V was clipped by 1 base and J by 4 bases; unmatched bases: 5. The CDR3 here is CASSLDRLAGVYNEQFF. The CDR3 coding sequence is TGTGCCAGCAGCTTAGATCGACTAGCGGGAGTTTACAATGAGCAGTTCTTC.

This clonotype was seen only a few times. The genes are TRBV7-8 and TRBJ1-1; D unclear. This CDR3 has 17 amino acids. With 5 bases removed from V and 0 bases from J, the gap between germline ends came to 19 bases. Per the germline V gene, CDR1 is SGHVS and CDR2 is FQNEAQ. In DNA form, the CDR3 reads TGTGCCAGCAGCCCCATGGCCGACGTAAAGCTGAACACTGAAGCTTTCTTT. It encodes CASSPMADVKLNTEAFF.

The table lists this clonotype with many counts. The chain has TRBV9 and TRBJ2-5; D is perhaps TRBD2 (6 bases). This CDR3 contains 18 residues. CDR1 SGDLS and CDR2 YYNGEE come from the germline V gene. Trimming stripped 0 bases from V and 2 bases from J, with 20 bases between. CDR3 nucleotide sequence: TGTGCCAGCAGCGTAGCCGGGATCCAAGTGGGGGGACAAGAGACCCAGTACTTC. The encoded protein is CASSVAGIQVGGQETQYF.

In this sample, this clonotype turned up many times. The rearrangement uses TRBV5-5 and TRBJ1-1; 7 bases agree with TRBD1. Per germline, CDR1 SGHKS and CDR2 YYEKEE (reference sequence). The CDR3 is 15 amino acids. The V segment lost 4 bases and the J segment 2 bases; nucleotides outside the gene matches: 8. CDR3 loop: CASSPTGAPNTEAFF. The CDR3 DNA reads TGTGCCAGCAGCCCTACAGGGGCCCCAAACACTGAAGCTTTCTTT.

This clonotype was seen a single time. The V call is TRBV20-1, the J call TRBJ2-7; 9 nucleotides align to TRBD2. Trimming cost V 5 bases and J 3 bases; bases outside gene matches: 11. The V gene's germline CDR1 is DFQATT and CDR2 SNEGSKA (reference sequence). The CDR3 runs 15 residues. The CDR3 sequence: CSAGALTSGYYEQYF. Written as DNA, the CDR3 is TGCAGTGCTGGAGCGTTGACTAGCGGCTACTACGAGCAGTACTTC.

This clonotype was counted many times. The V call is TRBV7-9, the J call TRBJ2-4; TRBD1 matches 8 bases. The CDR3 spans 16 residues. V dropped 5 bases and J dropped 3; count of bases not matched to a gene: 9. Looked up from germline, CDR1 is SEHNR and CDR2 is FQNEAQ (reference sequence). The CDR3 reads CASSPQGANGKNIQYF. Written as DNA, the CDR3 is TGTGCCAGCAGCCCCCAGGGGGCGAACGGCAAAAACATTCAGTACTTC. Supplemented by reference TRBV7-9 and TRBJ2-4, the full variable domain reads DTGVSQNPRHKITKRGQNVTFRCDPISEHNRLYWYRQTLGQGPEFLTYFQNEAQLEKSRLLSDRFSAERPKGSFSTLEIQRTEQGDSAMYLCASSPQGANGKNIQYFGAGTRLSVL.

V and J are TRBV19 and TRBJ1-5; a weak D match, TRBD1 (6 bases). CDR3 length: 17 amino acids. The germline V gene encodes CDR1 LNHDA and CDR2 SQIVND (reference sequence). V lost 1 base and J lost 1, with 14 bases in between. The CDR3 loop is CASSIVSGALSNQPQHF. DNA for the CDR3: TGTGCCAGTAGTATAGTCTCGGGGGCTTTAAGCAATCAGCCCCAGCATTTT.

This clonotype was recorded many times. This chain uses TRBV7-2 with TRBJ2-1, with 8 bases matching TRBD2. The germline V gene has CDR1 SGHTA and CDR2 FQGNSA. The CDR3 runs to 14 residues. V was pared by 8 bases and J by 3 bases, with 6 bases of the junction left unmatched. The CDR3 bases are TGTGCCAGCGGAGATCTAGCGGGCTACAATGAGCAGTTCTTC. Encoded protein: CASGDLAGYNEQFF. Full variable domain (outside the CDR3, taken from reference TRBV7-2 and TRBJ2-1): GAGVSQSPSNKVTEKGKDVELRCDPISGHTALYWYRQSLGQGLEFLIYFQGNSAPDKSGLPSDRFSAERTGGSVSTLTIQRTQQEDSAVYLCASGDLAGYNEQFFGPGTRLTVL.

In its sample, this clonotype was seen many times. The DNA of the CDR3 is TGCGCCAGCAGCCAAGCGGGAAGATACAATGAGCAGTTCTTC. Protein product: CASSQAGRYNEQFF. The rearrangement joins TRBV4-3 to TRBJ2-1, with TRBD2 as a possible D gene (5 bases). The V end was cut by 1 base, the J end by 4 bases, with 8 bases between. The CDR3 is 14 amino acids. Germline V CDR1 and CDR2: LGHNA, YSLEER.

As regards this clonotype: One junction end disagrees with the germline gene, perhaps due to a read error. This chain uses TRBV4-3 with TRBJ2-7; possibly TRBD2 for D (7 bases). Germline loops: CDR1 LGHNA, CDR2 YSLEER. This CDR3 has 16 residues. CDR3 region: CASSQDNAGGGYAQYF. The CDR3 coding sequence is TGCGCCAGCAGCCAAGATAACGCAGGCGGGGGCTACGCGCAGTACTTC.

Concerning this clonotype itself: Without the conserved terminal phenylalanine or tryptophan, this CDR3 likely stems from a read error. V gene TRBV29-1 combines with J gene TRBJ2-7; D ambiguous. Germline loops: CDR1 SQVTM, CDR2 ANQGSEA. This CDR3 has 14 residues. The V gene lost 0 bases and the J gene lost 5 bases, with 14 bases spanning the gap. CDR3 sequence reads: CSVEDGWATHEQYY. The CDR3 DNA is TGCAGCGTTGAAGATGGGTGGGCCACCCACGAGCAGTACTAC.

This clonotype was counted many times. CDR3 sequence: CASSPNFGEGQGAGGWYGYTF. The CDR3 coding sequence is TGTGCCAGCAGCCCGAATTTCGGGGAGGGGCAGGGCGCCGGAGGATGGTATGGCTACACCTTC. The chain employs TRBV7-9 and TRBJ1-2; tentatively, D is TRBD1 (5 bases). The CDR3 has 21 amino acids. With 5 bases removed from V and 5 bases from J, the gap between germline ends came to 36 bases. Germline CDR1 and CDR2: SEHNR and FQNEAQ (reference sequence).

This clonotype has a handful of counts. J is TRBJ2-7 and V is TRBV20-1, with D possibly matching TRBD2 (7 bases). Germline assignment: CDR1 DFQATT and CDR2 SNEGSKA (reference sequence). Trimming shortened V by 3 bases and J by 0 bases, and 12 bases separated the two germline ends. The CDR3 is 14 residues long. CDR3 loop: CSASPGGLSYEQYF. CDR3 DNA: TGCAGTGCTAGTCCCGGGGGGCTCTCCTACGAGCAGTACTTC.

The chain is built from TRBV6-6 and TRBJ2-7; TRBD2 might be the D (5 bases). There are 13 residues in the CDR3. Germline V gives CDR1 MNHNY, CDR2 SVGAGI (reference sequence). V lost 5 bases and J lost 4, with 12 bases in between. CDR3 sequence reads: CASSINGLYEQYF. The CDR3 bases are TGTGCCAGCAGTATTAACGGACTTTACGAGCAGTACTTC.

This clonotype was detected many times. The J gene is TRBJ2-1, the V gene TRBV29-1; 11 bases map to TRBD1. The germline gives CDR1 SQVTM, CDR2 ANQGSEA. CDR3 size: 13 residues. Germline trimming cut 4 bases from V and 10 bases from J; bases unmatched to any gene: 6. The CDR3 here is CSVVRTGGPEQFF. The DNA for the CDR3 is TGCAGCGTTGTACGGACAGGGGGCCCGGAGCAGTTCTTC.

This clonotype was counted at least ten times. The chain has TRBV5-5 and TRBJ2-7; the D gene is possibly TRBD2 (6 bases). The CDR3 covers 16 residues. The V gene's germline CDR1 is SGHKS and CDR2 YYEKEE (reference sequence). With 3 bases removed from V and 3 bases from J, the gap between germline ends came to 19 bases. CDR3 bases: TGTGCCAGCAGCTGGGTACTAGCTGGGTTAGACTACGAGCAGTACTTC. Amino acid sequence: CASSWVLAGLDYEQYF. The full variable domain, rest sourced from reference TRBV5-5 and TRBJ2-7, is DAGVTQSPTHLIKTRGQQVTLRCSPISGHKSVSWYQQVLGQGPQFIFQYYEKEERGRGNFPDRFSARQFPNYSSELNVNALLLGDSALYLCASSWVLAGLDYEQYFGPGTRLTVT.

On this clonotype: A junction end diverges from the germline sequence, so it may reflect a read error. The chain is built from TRBV7-9 and TRBJ1-1, with a tentative D call TRBD1 (5 bases). This CDR3 spans 17 amino acids. Germline V gene data show CDR1 as SEHNR and CDR2 as FQNEAQ (reference sequence). CDR3 nucleotide sequence: TGTGCCAGCAGCCTCGAAGGGATGGCCGGGCAGGACACTGAAGCTGTCTTT. Translating it yields CASSLEGMAGQDTEAVF.